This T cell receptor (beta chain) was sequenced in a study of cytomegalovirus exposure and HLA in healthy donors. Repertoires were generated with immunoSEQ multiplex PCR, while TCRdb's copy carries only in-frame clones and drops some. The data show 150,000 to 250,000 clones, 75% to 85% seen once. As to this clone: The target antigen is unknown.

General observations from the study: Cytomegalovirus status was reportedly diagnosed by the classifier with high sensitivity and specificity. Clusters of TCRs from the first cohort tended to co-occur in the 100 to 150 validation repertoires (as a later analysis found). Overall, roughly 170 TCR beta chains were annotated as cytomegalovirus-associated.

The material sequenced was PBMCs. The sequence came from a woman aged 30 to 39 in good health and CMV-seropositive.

In DNA, the CDR3 is TGTGCCAGCAGTTACTTCTGGACAGGGAGGAACACTGAAGCTTTCTTT. This encodes CASSYFWTGRNTEAFF. The chain carries TRBV6-5 and TRBJ1-1, with TRBD1 identical over 8 bases. Germline CDR1 reads MNHEY; CDR2 reads SVGAGI. After removal of 1 base from V and 1 base from J, the junction contained 5 bases not matched to a gene. This CDR3 region has 16 residues.